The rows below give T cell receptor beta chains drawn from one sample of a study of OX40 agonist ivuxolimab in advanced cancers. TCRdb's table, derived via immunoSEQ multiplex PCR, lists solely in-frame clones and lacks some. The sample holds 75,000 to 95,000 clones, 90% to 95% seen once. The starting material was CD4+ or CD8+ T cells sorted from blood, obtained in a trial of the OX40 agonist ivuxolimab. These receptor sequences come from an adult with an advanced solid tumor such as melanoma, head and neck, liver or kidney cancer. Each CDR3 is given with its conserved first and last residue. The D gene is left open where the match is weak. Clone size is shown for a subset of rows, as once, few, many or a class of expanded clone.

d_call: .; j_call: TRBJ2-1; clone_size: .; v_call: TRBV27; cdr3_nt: TGTGCCAGCACCCCTAGCGCGAGCTCCTACAATGAGCAGTTCTTC; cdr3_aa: CASTPSASSYNEQFF
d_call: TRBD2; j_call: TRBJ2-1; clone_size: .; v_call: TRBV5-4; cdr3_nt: TGTGCCAGCAGCGGGACTAGCGGGAGGGCCATCCTAGGCAATGAGCAGTTCTTC; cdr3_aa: CASSGTSGRAILGNEQFF
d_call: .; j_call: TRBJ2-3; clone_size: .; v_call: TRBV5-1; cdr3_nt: TGCGCCAGCAGCCCGGGACGGCTTTATTCCGCAGATACGCAGTATTTT; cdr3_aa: CASSPGRLYSADTQYF
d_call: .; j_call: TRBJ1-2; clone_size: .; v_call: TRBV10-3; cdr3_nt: TGTGCCATCCAGTTAGGACAGAACTATGGCTACACCTTC; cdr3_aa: CAIQLGQNYGYTF
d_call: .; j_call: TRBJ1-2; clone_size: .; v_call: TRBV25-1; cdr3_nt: TGTGCCAGCAGTGAGAGCACCGTTGTCGCGCGCGACTATGGCTACACCTTC; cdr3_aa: CASSESTVVARDYGYTF
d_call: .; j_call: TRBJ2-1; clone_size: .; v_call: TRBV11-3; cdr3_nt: TGTGCCAGCAGCTCACTATCAACGAATGAGCAGTTCTTC; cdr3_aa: CASSSLSTNEQFF
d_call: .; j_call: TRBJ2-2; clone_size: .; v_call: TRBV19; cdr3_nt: TGTGCCAGTACCCGACTGGGGGCCCCCGGGGAGCTGTTTTTT; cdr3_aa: CASTRLGAPGELFF
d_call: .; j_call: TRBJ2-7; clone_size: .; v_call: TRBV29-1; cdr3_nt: TGCAGCGTTGAAAGGATAGAAGCCTACGAGCAGTACTTC; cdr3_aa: CSVERIEAYEQYF
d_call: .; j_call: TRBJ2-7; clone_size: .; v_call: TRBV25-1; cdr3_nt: TGTGCCACCACTCTATGGGAGCAGTACTTC; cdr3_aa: CATTLWEQYF
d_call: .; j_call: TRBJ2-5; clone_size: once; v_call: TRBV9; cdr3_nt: TGTGCCAGCAGCGGGGGGGACCCAGGGACCCAGTACTTC; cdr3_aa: CASSGGDPGTQYF